The T cell receptor (beta chain) described here comes from a study of blood T cell repertoires in COVID-19. CDR3 length equals 15 residues. The germline V gene encodes CDR1 MNHNS and CDR2 SASEGT. Trimming stripped 3 bases from V and 1 base from J, with 7 bases between. Generated by immunoSEQ multiplex PCR, the TCRdb table keeps only in-frame clones and is missing some. The sample comprises around 270,000 clones, approximately 89% of which are singletons, and 2.5% to 4% rests with the top ten. This TCR came from a woman aged 40 to 55 who had been exposed to COVID-19. Sequenced: PBMCs or T cells enriched from blood (not recorded which). This chain uses TRBV6-1 with TRBJ2-6, with D possibly matching TRBD1 (5 bases). For the CDR3, the DNA is TGTGCCAGCAGTGACAGGGTGTCTGGGGCCAACGTCCTGACTTTC. It translates to CASSDRVSGANVLTF.